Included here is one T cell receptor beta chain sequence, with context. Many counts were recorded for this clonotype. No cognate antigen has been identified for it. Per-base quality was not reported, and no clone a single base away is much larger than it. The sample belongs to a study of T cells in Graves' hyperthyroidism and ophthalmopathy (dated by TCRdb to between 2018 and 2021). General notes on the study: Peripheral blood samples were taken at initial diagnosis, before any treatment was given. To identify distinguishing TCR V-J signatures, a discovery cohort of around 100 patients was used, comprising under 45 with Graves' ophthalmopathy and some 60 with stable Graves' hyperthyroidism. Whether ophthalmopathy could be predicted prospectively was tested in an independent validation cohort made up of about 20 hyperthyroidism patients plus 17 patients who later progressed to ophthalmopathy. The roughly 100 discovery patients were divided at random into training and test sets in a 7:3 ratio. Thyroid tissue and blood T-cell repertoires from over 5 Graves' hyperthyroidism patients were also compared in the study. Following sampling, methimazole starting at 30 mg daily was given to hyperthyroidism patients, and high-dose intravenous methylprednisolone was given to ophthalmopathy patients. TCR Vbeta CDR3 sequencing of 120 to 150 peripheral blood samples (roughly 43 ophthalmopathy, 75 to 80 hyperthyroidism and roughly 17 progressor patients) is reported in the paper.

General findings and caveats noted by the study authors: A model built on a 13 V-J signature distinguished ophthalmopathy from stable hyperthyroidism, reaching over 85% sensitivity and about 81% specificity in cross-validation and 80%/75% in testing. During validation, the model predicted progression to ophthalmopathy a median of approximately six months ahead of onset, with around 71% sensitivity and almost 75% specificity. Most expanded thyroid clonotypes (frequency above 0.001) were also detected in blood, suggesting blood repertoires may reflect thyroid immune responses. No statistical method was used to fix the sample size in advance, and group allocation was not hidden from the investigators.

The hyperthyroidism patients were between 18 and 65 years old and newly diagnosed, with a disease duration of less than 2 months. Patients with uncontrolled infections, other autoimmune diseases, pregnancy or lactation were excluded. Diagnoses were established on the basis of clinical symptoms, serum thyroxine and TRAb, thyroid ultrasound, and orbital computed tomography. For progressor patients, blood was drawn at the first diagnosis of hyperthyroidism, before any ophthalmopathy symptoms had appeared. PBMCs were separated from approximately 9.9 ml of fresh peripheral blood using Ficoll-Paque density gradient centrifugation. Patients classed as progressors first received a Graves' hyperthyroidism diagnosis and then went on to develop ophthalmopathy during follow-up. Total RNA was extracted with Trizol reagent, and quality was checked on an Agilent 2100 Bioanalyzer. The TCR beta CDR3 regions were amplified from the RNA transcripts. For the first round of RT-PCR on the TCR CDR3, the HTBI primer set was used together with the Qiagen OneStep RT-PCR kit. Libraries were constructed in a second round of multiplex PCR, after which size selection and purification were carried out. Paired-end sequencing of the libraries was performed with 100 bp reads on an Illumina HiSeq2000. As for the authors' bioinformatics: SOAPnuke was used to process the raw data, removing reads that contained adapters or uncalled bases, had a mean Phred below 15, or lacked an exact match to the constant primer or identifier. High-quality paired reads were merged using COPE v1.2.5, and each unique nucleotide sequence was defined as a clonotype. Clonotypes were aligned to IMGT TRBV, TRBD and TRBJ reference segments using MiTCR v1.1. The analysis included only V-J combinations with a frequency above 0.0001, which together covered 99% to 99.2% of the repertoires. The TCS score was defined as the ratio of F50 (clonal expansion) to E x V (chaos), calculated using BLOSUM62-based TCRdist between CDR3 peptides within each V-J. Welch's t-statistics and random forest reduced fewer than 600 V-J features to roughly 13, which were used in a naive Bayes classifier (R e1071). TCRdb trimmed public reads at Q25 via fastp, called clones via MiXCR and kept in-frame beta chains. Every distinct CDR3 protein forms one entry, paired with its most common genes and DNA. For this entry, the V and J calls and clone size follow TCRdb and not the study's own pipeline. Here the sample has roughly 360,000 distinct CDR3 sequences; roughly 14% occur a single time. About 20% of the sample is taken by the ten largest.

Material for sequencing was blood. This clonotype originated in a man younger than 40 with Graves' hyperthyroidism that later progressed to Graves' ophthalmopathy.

The CDR3 corresponds to CASSLDGWNSNQPQHF. The DNA reads TGCGCCAGCAGCTTGGACGGGTGGAATAGCAATCAGCCCCAGCATTTT. The chain couples TRBV5-1 to TRBJ1-5; the D gene is not confidently resolved. The germline V gene gives CDR1 as SGHRS and CDR2 as YFSETQ. V lost 0 bases and J lost 0 bases; the stretch between them is 10 bases long. Its CDR3 holds 16 amino acids, cysteine through phenylalanine. This entry keeps only the CDR3 DNA: 48 bases, framed from base 1. With the rest looked up from the reference TRBV5-1 and TRBJ1-5 genes rather than sequenced, the full variable domain is KAGVTQTPRYLIKTRGQQVTLSCSPISGHRSVSWYQQTPGQGLQFLFEYFSETQRNKGNFPGRFSGRQFSNSRSEMNVSTLELGDSALYLCASSLDGWNSNQPQHFGDGTRLSIL.